Below, 24 T cell receptor beta chains from the same sample are listed, as sequenced in a study of breast tumors, draining lymph nodes, adjacent tissues. TCRdb called the multiplex PCR reads again in MiXCR, with one record for every CDR3 protein. The sample records over 150,000 distinct CDR3 sequences, 30% to 35% being singletons. Breast cancer patients provided tissue from their axillary draining lymph nodes. Material for sequencing was axillary lymph node tissue. The source is a female donor with breast cancer. Some clones in this sample may be carry-over from other donors' samples.

V usage is TRBV20-1 and J usage is TRBJ2-5, with TRBD1 matching over 8 bases. With V trimmed by 4 bases and J by 9 bases, 7 bases remained unmatched. Germline V lookup: CDR1 DFQATT, CDR2 SNEGSKA (reference sequence). The CDR3 spans 12 residues. The CDR3 region has the DNA TGCAGTGCTATAGAACAGGGGGAGGCCCAGTACTTC. Amino acids: CSAIEQGEAQYF.

This chain uses TRBV3-1 with TRBJ2-1; 10 nucleotides match TRBD2. J was trimmed by 5 bases and V by 4 bases; bases with no gene match: 8. CDR3 size: 16 residues. The germline gives CDR1 LGHDT, CDR2 YNNKEL (reference sequence). In DNA, the CDR3 is TGTGCCAGCAGCCGGATTACTAGCGGGATAGACAATGAGCAGTTCTTC. This translates into CASSRITSGIDNEQFF.

This clonotype was detected many times. The chain joins TRBV12-3 or TRBV12-4 to TRBJ2-1, with D perhaps being TRBD1 or TRBD2 (6 bases each). With 2 bases removed from V and 3 bases from J, the gap between germline ends came to 8 bases. The CDR3 consists of 14 residues. CDR3 in amino acids: CASSLRGVYNEQFF. CDR3 DNA: TGTGCCAGCAGTTTAAGGGGGGTCTACAATGAGCAGTTCTTC.

This clonotype appeared many times. The rearrangement uses TRBV7-9 and TRBJ1-2; TRBD1 might be the D (6 bases). The CDR3 extends over 11 amino acids. V was shortened by 3 bases and J by 13 bases, with 12 bases between the two germline ends. From germline, CDR1 is SEHNR and CDR2 FQNEAQ (reference sequence). CDR3 in amino acids: CASSFQQGATF. The CDR3 DNA reads TGTGCCAGCAGCTTCCAACAGGGTGCCACCTTC.

This clonotype was observed many times. This may be a read error: a much more frequent sequence differs by one nucleotide. The rearrangement joins TRBV20-1 to TRBJ1-2; 7 bases map to TRBD1. CDR1 and CDR2 (germline): DFQATT, SNEGSKA (reference sequence). This CDR3 is built from 12 residues. Here the CDR3 DNA reads TGCAGTACGGAACAGGGGAACTATGGCTCCACCTTC. It translates to CSTEQGNYGSTF.

There are many counts of this clonotype. V and J are TRBV19 and TRBJ2-1, with no clear D. The length of the CDR3 is 14 residues. V gave up 6 bases and J gave up 3 bases, with 12 bases separating them. Per the germline V gene, CDR1 is LNHDA and CDR2 is SQIVND (reference sequence). CDR3 in DNA: TGTGCCAGTAGCACAGCGTCCAGCTACAATGAGCAGTTCTTC. Translation gives CASSTASSYNEQFF.

There are many counts of this clonotype. The CDR3 nucleotides read TGTGCCAGCAGTCCTGTTGGGACAGATAATTCACCCCTCCACTTT. Its protein product is CASSPVGTDNSPLHF. V is TRBV6-6 and J is TRBJ1-6, with 7 bases fitting TRBD1. Germline V gene lookup returns CDR1 MNHNY and CDR2 SVGAGI (reference sequence). The CDR3 is 15 amino acids. With V trimmed by 5 bases and J by 5 bases, 6 bases remained unmatched.

With respect to this clonotype: The CDR3 carries no conserved terminal phenylalanine or tryptophan, so it likely arises from a read error. No DNA is shown, since the ends of the CDR3 on it are uncertain; the CDR3 is the one TCRdb lists. CDR3 in amino acids: CASSHLAG. V gene TRBV12-3 or TRBV12-4 combines with J gene TRBJ2-5; the table's D gene call, TRBD2, was not cross checked with the DNA. From its first to its last residue, the CDR3 has 8 amino acids.

A few counts support this clonotype. The chain carries TRBV5-6 and TRBJ1-2, with unresolved D. CDR1 and CDR2 from the germline V gene are SGHDT and YYEEEE. Trimming shortened V by 0 bases and J by 5 bases, and 17 bases separated the two germline ends. The CDR3 runs 16 residues. Here the CDR3 DNA reads TGTGCCAGCAGCTTGGTAGCAGCGATGACCTTTTATGGCTACACCTTC. It translates to CASSLVAAMTFYGYTF.

The sample holds many counts of this clonotype. V usage is TRBV9 and J usage is TRBJ2-5; D gene ambiguous. Germline V CDR1 and CDR2: SGDLS, YYNGEE. Between the trimmed V and J ends, which lost 4 bases and 0 bases, there was a span of 7 bases. The CDR3 extends over 13 amino acids. The CDR3: CASSSHNQETQYF. The DNA for the CDR3 is TGTGCCAGCAGCTCGCACAACCAAGAGACCCAGTACTTC.

V usage is TRBV2 and J usage is TRBJ1-5, with a weak D call TRBD1 (5 bases). Looked up from germline, CDR1 is SNHLY and CDR2 is FYNNEI. The V gene lost 6 bases and the J gene lost 12 bases, with 18 bases spanning the gap. This CDR3 spans 13 amino acids. In nucleotides, the CDR3 is TGTGCCAGCAGAACCGAGGAGGGGAAATACCAGCATTTT. This encodes CASRTEEGKYQHF.

This clonotype has a count of ten or more. The chain joins TRBV4-1 to TRBJ2-7, with 9 nucleotides matching TRBD1. Germline V lookup: CDR1 MGHRA, CDR2 YSYEKL. The CDR3 sequence is 13 residues long. V trimming: 3 bases; J trimming: 6 bases; junction bases outside the gene matches: 3. CDR3 bases: TGCGCCAGCAGCCAGGGGACAGGGTTCGAGCAGTACTTC. As protein: CASSQGTGFEQYF.

In this sample, this clonotype turned up many times. The chain couples TRBV10-3 to TRBJ2-7; 16 bases are a match to TRBD2. This CDR3 contains 17 residues. V lost 6 bases to trimming and J lost 1 base; unmatched junction nucleotides: 6. From germline, CDR1 is ENHRY and CDR2 SYGVKD. CDR3 residues: CAISPGLAGGRSYEQYF. The DNA for the CDR3 is TGTGCCATCAGCCCGGGACTAGCGGGAGGGAGGTCCTACGAGCAGTACTTC.

This clonotype has at least ten counts. At one boundary the junction diverges from the germline segment, which might be a read error. V usage is TRBV7-7 and J usage is TRBJ2-1; a weak D match, TRBD2 (5 bases). Germline V CDR1 and CDR2: SSHAT, FNYEAQ (reference sequence). The CDR3 covers 16 residues. Here the CDR3 DNA reads TGTGCTAGCAGCTTAGGGCCCGGACTTCGAGACAATGAGCAGTTCTTC. This codes for CASSLGPGLRDNEQFF.

This clonotype came up a few times. The chain combines TRBV7-2 with TRBJ1-1, with 7 bases lining up with TRBD1. The CDR3 is made up of 13 amino acids. V lost 5 bases, J lost 7 bases, and 7 bases stayed unmatched. Germline lookup yields CDR1 SGHTA and CDR2 FQGNSA. DNA of the CDR3: TGTGCCAGCAGCAAAGACAGGGATGATGAAGCTTTCTTT. Translated: CASSKDRDDEAFF.

This clonotype was seen at least ten times. The chain carries TRBV7-9 and TRBJ2-5; TRBD2 might be the D (5 bases). The CDR3 is 14 amino acids. Germline loops: CDR1 SEHNR, CDR2 FQNEAQ (reference sequence). Trimming removed 2 bases at V and 0 bases at J, with 7 bases between. CDR3 in amino acids: CASSLSGNQETQYF. The CDR3 DNA reads as TGTGCCAGCAGCTTATCCGGGAACCAAGAGACCCAGTACTTC.

In this sample, this clonotype turned up a few times. With a much larger clone just one base away, this may be a read error. The V call is TRBV7-9, the J call TRBJ1-2; 7 nucleotides agree with TRBD1. Germline V gene sequence: CDR1 SEHNR, CDR2 FQNEAQ (reference sequence). There are 15 residues in the CDR3. CDR3 bases: TGTGCCAGCAGCTTGAGGGGACAGCGGGGAGGAGGCTACCCCTTC. The encoded protein is CASSLRGQRGGGYPF.

The J gene is TRBJ1-2, the V gene TRBV15; TRBD1 matches 8 bases. The CDR3 covers 14 residues. The V segment lost 3 bases and the J segment 8 bases; nucleotides outside the gene matches: 8. Germline CDR1 LNHNV, CDR2 YYDKDF (reference sequence). CDR3 DNA sequence: TGTGCCACCAGCAGCGGCTGGACAGGGTTCGGCTACACCTTC. Its protein product is CATSSGWTGFGYTF.

About this clonotype: Just one base apart from a much larger clone, this may be a read error. As the CDR3 is not closed by the conserved phenylalanine or tryptophan, this likely results from a read error. J is TRBJ1-6 and V is TRBV3-1, with D perhaps matching TRBD1 (6 bases). The CDR3 runs 14 residues. V lost 4 bases to trimming and J lost 7 bases, with 11 bases between them. Per germline, CDR1 LGHDT and CDR2 YNNKEL (reference sequence). CDR3 amino acids: CASSLTGNNSPLHL. As DNA, the CDR3 is TGTGCCAGCAGCCTAACAGGGAACAATTCACCCCTCCACCTT.

On this clonotype itself: A much more abundant neighbour one base away suggests this may be a read error. The chain links TRBV4-2 to TRBJ1-2, with no clear D. CDR1 and CDR2 (germline): LGHNA, YNFKEQ. CDR3 length equals 15 residues. The CDR3 nucleotides read TGTGCCGGCAGCCAAGAGACGGGAGCTAACTATGGCTACACCTTC. Protein: CAGSQETGANYGYTF.

This clonotype has just a few counts. The V and J genes are TRBV20-1 and TRBJ2-1; maybe TRBD1 (5 bases). This CDR3 comprises 18 residues. CDR1 and CDR2 from the germline V gene are DFQATT and SNEGSKA (reference sequence). The V end lost 1 base, the J end lost 3 bases, and 22 bases lay between the germline ends. CDR3 loop: CSARALTLGARYYNEQFF. CDR3 nucleotides: TGCAGTGCTAGAGCTCTTACCCTTGGGGCTAGATACTACAATGAGCAGTTCTTC.

This clonotype was seen at least ten times. The chain carries TRBV6-1 and TRBJ2-6, with D uncertain. CDR3 size: 14 residues. V lost 3 bases to trimming and J lost 3 bases, with 6 bases between them. Germline CDR1 reads MNHNS; CDR2 reads SASEGT. DNA for the CDR3: TGTGCCAGCAGTGAGAGTCGTGGGGCCAACGTCCTGACTTTC. This translates into CASSESRGANVLTF.

The sample holds many counts of this clonotype. V and J are TRBV6-2 or TRBV6-3 and TRBJ1-2; D possibly corresponds to TRBD1 (5 bases). The V end was cut by 2 bases, the J end by 4 bases, with 8 bases between. Germline CDR1 is MNHEY and CDR2 is SVGEGT. This CDR3 is built from 13 residues. The CDR3 loop reads CASSYPGTYGYTF. CDR3 DNA sequence: TGTGCCAGCAGTTACCCAGGGACCTATGGCTACACCTTC.

The chain is built from TRBV15 and TRBJ1-5; 7 bases map to TRBD1. V lost 0 bases and J lost 14; bases outside the gene matches: 10. CDR3 length: 14 amino acids. In germline, CDR1 is LNHNV, CDR2 YYDKDF (reference sequence). The CDR3 coding sequence is TGTGCCACCAGCAGAGATAAGGGACAGTCCTACGAGCATTTT. Residues: CATSRDKGQSYEHF. The full variable domain, completed using reference TRBV15 and TRBJ1-5, is DAMVIQNPRYQVTQFGKPVTLSCSQTLNHNVMYWYQQKSSQAPKLLFHYYDKDFNNEADTPDNFQSRRPNTSFCFLDIRSPGLGDTAMYLCATSRDKGQSYEHFGDGTRLSIL.